Shown below are 20 T cell receptor beta chains from a single sample sequenced in a study of cytomegalovirus exposure and HLA in healthy donors. Both 60 Vbeta primers and 13 Jbeta primers went into the PCR. The repertoire was sequenced with immunoSEQ multiplex PCR; TCRdb's copy has only in-frame clones and lacks some. The repertoire holds 65,000 to 90,000 clones, with 65% to 75% as singletons. Input material: PBMCs. These receptors all come from a man aged 55 to 70 in good health and CMV-seronegative.

The chain carries TRBV2 and TRBJ2-5; 7 bases are a match to TRBD1. Germline assignment: CDR1 SNHLY and CDR2 FYNNEI. The V and J ends lost 5 bases and 4 bases, in that order; junction bases with no gene match: 7. There are 14 residues in the CDR3. CDR3 sequence reads: CASSKLRQGETQYF. Written as DNA, the CDR3 is TGTGCCAGCAGTAAGTTGCGACAGGGAGAGACCCAGTACTTC.

This clone has only a few counts. The genes are TRBV4-2 and TRBJ1-6; 8 bases line up with TRBD1. The germline CDR1 and CDR2 sequences are LGHNA and YNFKEQ. The CDR3 has 14 residues. Trimming removed 4 bases from V and 8 bases from J; junction bases left unmatched: 4. CDR3 DNA sequence: TGTGCCAGCAGCCGGACAGGGAGAGATTCACCCCTCCACTTT. This encodes CASSRTGRDSPLHF.

This clone has a single count. The rearrangement uses TRBV2 and TRBJ1-5, with TRBD1 matching 8 bases. The CDR3 spans 14 residues. Germline V gene data show CDR1 as SNHLY and CDR2 as FYNNEI. Trimming removed 5 bases from V and 5 bases from J; junction bases left unmatched: 5. In nucleotides, the CDR3 is TGTGCCAGCAGTACGGACAGGGAGGATCAGCCCCAGCATTTT. It codes for CASSTDREDQPQHF.

The chain recombines TRBV30 with TRBJ2-3, with a tentative D call TRBD2 (7 bases). The CDR3 length is 14 residues. The germline V gene has CDR1 GTSNPN and CDR2 SVGIG (reference sequence). V lost 1 base and J lost 2, with 10 bases in between. The CDR3 bases are TGTGCCTGGAGTGGGGGGGGCCCCACAGATACGCAGTATTTT. This encodes CAWSGGGPTDTQYF.

The count of this clone is one. The chain is built from TRBV18 and TRBJ2-7, with 7 bases fitting TRBD1. The CDR3 loop spans 15 amino acids. The germline V gene has CDR1 KGHSH and CDR2 LQKENI. Unmatched junction bases numbered 7, after V lost 0 bases and J lost 5 bases. The CDR3 here is CASSPPTGQGDEQYF. DNA for the CDR3: TGTGCCAGCTCACCACCCACGGGGCAGGGGGACGAGCAGTACTTC.

V and J are TRBV7-3 and TRBJ1-1; D is uncertain. CDR3 length equals 16 residues. With 4 bases removed from V and 0 bases from J, the gap between germline ends came to 15 bases. CDR1 is SGHTA and CDR2 is FQGTGA in the germline V gene. In DNA form, the CDR3 reads TGTGCCAGCAGCTCTAACCCCTCGATGATGAACACTGAAGCTTTCTTT. This codes for CASSSNPSMMNTEAFF.

This chain links TRBV9 with TRBJ2-3; 8 bases fit TRBD2. The length of the CDR3 is 15 residues. V was clipped by 0 bases and J by 5 bases; unmatched bases: 5. Germline V lookup: CDR1 SGDLS, CDR2 YYNGEE. The CDR3 DNA reads TGTGCCAGCAGCGTAGTACCGGGACTAGGAGATACGCAGTATTTT. This encodes CASSVVPGLGDTQYF.

This clone appeared a few times. The chain employs TRBV6-5 and TRBJ2-3; tentative D call: TRBD2 (6 bases). V lost 5 bases to trimming and J lost 4 bases, with 13 bases between them. Per germline, CDR1 MNHEY and CDR2 SVGAGI. This CDR3 has 14 residues. As DNA, the CDR3 is TGTGCCAGCAGTATCGGCGGGGCCCCAGATACGCAGTATTTT. This translates into CASSIGGAPDTQYF.

This chain connects TRBV27 to TRBJ2-2; no clear D gene. V lost 10 bases and J 4 bases, leaving 16 bases between the germline ends. The germline V gene encodes CDR1 MNHEY and CDR2 SMNVEV (reference sequence). The CDR3 is 14 residues long. CDR3 nucleotide sequence: TGTGCCACTAACCCCATCCTAGGCACCGGGGAGCTGTTTTTT. Translated: CATNPILGTGELFF.

The gene calls are TRBV7-7 and TRBJ2-7, with D perhaps matching TRBD2 (6 bases). V gave up 5 bases and J gave up 2 bases, with 16 bases separating them. The CDR3 spans 15 residues. Germline CDR1 and CDR2: SSHAT and FNYEAQ (reference sequence). This CDR3 reads CASSPGLAPTYEQYF. The CDR3 DNA is TGTGCCAGCAGCCCCGGCCTAGCGCCGACCTACGAGCAGTACTTC. The variable domain in full, completed from reference TRBV7-7 and TRBJ2-7, reads GAGVSQSPRYKVTKRGQDVTLRCDPISSHATLYWYQQALGQGPEFLTYFNYEAQPDKSGLPSDRFSAERPEGSISTLTIQRTEQRDSAMYRCASSPGLAPTYEQYFGPGTRLTVT.

The gene calls are TRBV27 and TRBJ1-5; 8 bases align to TRBD1. This CDR3 comprises 15 residues. CDR1 is MNHEY, CDR2 SMNVEV, per germline (reference sequence). Losses at the gene ends were 0 bases for V and 6 bases for J; bases not matched to a gene: 4. This chain's CDR3 is CASSLSQGARQPQHF. CDR3 sequence (DNA): TGTGCCAGCAGTTTATCGCAGGGGGCCCGTCAGCCCCAGCATTTT.

The chain uses TRBV30 and TRBJ1-4; TRBD1 matches 10 bases. From germline, CDR1 is GTSNPN and CDR2 SVGIG (reference sequence). This CDR3 is 13 amino acids long. Trimming took 6 bases from V and 8 from J; bases not matched to a gene: 6. CDR3 in DNA: TGTGCCTGTACCGGGACAGGGGAAGAAAAACTGTTTTTT. Its protein product is CACTGTGEEKLFF.

The rearrangement links TRBV6-5 to TRBJ1-1, with 8 bases that match TRBD1. The CDR3 length is 14 residues. Germline CDR1 and CDR2: MNHEY and SVGAGI. The junction had 6 bases not matched to a gene; V was cut back by 7 bases and J by 2 bases. CDR3 DNA sequence: TGTGCCAGCACCTTGGACAGGGCAAACACTGAAGCTTTCTTT. It translates to CASTLDRANTEAFF.

This clone has more than one count but fewer than ten. The chain's CDR3 is CASSIVGATEAFF. Written as DNA, the CDR3 is TGTGCCAGCAGCATCGTGGGGGCCACTGAAGCTTTCTTT. The chain combines TRBV13 with TRBJ1-1; TRBD1 might be the D (6 bases). The CDR3 is 13 residues long. Trimming shortened V by 5 bases and J by 4 bases, and 11 bases separated the two germline ends. The germline V gene has CDR1 PRHDT and CDR2 FYEKMQ (reference sequence).

This clone has just a few counts. V gene TRBV2 combines with J gene TRBJ1-4; D may be TRBD1 (6 bases). Germline CDR1 and CDR2: SNHLY and FYNNEI. The CDR3 extends over 13 amino acids. Trimming removed 6 bases from V and 8 bases from J, with 13 bases in between. CDR3 residues: CASSRGFTEKLFF. The CDR3 DNA reads as TGTGCCAGCAGCAGGGGATTTACCGAAAAACTGTTTTTT.

In DNA form, the CDR3 reads TGTGCCACCAGCAGAACAGGTTGGAACACTGAAGCTTTCTTT. Its protein is CATSRTGWNTEAFF. The gene calls are TRBV15 and TRBJ1-1; perhaps TRBD1 as D (5 bases). The CDR3 totals 14 residues. The V end was cut by 2 bases, the J end by 1 base, with 8 bases between. The germline V gene has CDR1 LNHNV and CDR2 YYDKDF (reference sequence).

The chain employs TRBV5-4 and TRBJ2-2; the D is unclear. There are 13 residues in the CDR3. The V gene's germline CDR1 is SGHNT and CDR2 YYREEE (reference sequence). Trimming stripped 4 bases from V and 5 bases from J, with 9 bases between. The CDR3 loop reads CASSPPETGELFF. The CDR3 DNA follows: TGTGCCAGCAGCCCGCCGGAGACCGGGGAGCTGTTTTTT.

This clone was seen just once. The chain has TRBV15 and TRBJ1-2; TRBD1 might be the D (6 bases). The V and J ends lost 3 bases and 8 bases respectively, with 13 bases between them. The CDR3 is made up of 13 amino acids. The germline gives CDR1 LNHNV, CDR2 YYDKDF (reference sequence). This chain's CDR3 is CATSSRGFEGYTF. Here the CDR3 DNA reads TGTGCCACCAGCAGCAGGGGATTCGAGGGCTACACCTTC.

The rearrangement links TRBV25-1 to TRBJ1-1, with TRBD1 as a possible D gene (5 bases). CDR3 length equals 17 residues. Deletions cut 10 bases from V and 0 bases from J, with 24 bases between. Looked up from germline, CDR1 is MGHDK and CDR2 is SYGVNS. CDR3 in amino acids: CATSSAGTQAMNTEAFF. The CDR3 DNA reads TGTGCCACCTCCTCAGCCGGGACTCAGGCTATGAACACTGAAGCTTTCTTT.

This clone was seen just once. This chain uses TRBV29-1 with TRBJ2-3, with D perhaps TRBD2 (7 bases). The CDR3 contains 12 residues. Germline CDR1 is SQVTM and CDR2 is ANQGSEA. The CDR3 bases are TGCACCGGGGGGCGGGCTGCAGATACGCAGTATTTT. Its translation is CTGGRAADTQYF.